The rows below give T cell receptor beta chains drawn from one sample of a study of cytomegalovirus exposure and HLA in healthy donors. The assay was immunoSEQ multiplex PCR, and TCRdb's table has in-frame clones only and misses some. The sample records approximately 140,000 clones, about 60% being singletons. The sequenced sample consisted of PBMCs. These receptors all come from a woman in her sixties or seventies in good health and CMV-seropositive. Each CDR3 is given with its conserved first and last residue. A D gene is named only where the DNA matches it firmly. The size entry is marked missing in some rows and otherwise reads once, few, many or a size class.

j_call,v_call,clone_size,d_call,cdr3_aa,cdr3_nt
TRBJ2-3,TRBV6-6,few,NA,CASSYGGTVTQYF,TGTGCCAGCAGTTACGGGGGGACGGTTACGCAGTATTTT
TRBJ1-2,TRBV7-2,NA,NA,CASSQDIYGYTF,TGTGCCAGCAGCCAAGACATCTATGGCTACACCTTC
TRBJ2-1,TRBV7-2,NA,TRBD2,CASKRAGGSYNEQFF,TGTGCCAGCAAGAGAGCGGGAGGCTCTTACAATGAGCAGTTCTTC
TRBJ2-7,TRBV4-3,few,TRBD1,CASSQVQGTGGYEQYF,TGCGCCAGCAGCCAAGTACAGGGGACAGGGGGCTACGAGCAGTACTTC
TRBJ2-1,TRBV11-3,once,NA,CASSQGGTTYNEQFF,TGTGCCAGCAGTCAGGGGGGCACCACTTACAATGAGCAGTTCTTC
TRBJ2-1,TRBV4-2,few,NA,CASSQARGAYEQFF,TGTGCCAGCAGCCAAGCTCGGGGGGCGTATGAGCAGTTCTTC
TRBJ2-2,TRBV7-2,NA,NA,CASSLGGSAGLTGELFF,TGTGCCAGCAGCTTAGGTGGTAGCGCGGGATTGACCGGGGAGCTGTTTTTT
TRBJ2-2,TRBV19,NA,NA,CASSISHANTGELFF,TGTGCCAGTAGTATTTCACACGCGAACACCGGGGAGCTGTTTTTT
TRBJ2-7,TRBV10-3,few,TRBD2,CAINHGTSGSRGQYF,TGTGCCATCAATCACGGGACTAGCGGGAGCAGAGGGCAGTACTTC
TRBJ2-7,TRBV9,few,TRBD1,CASSTGQGSYEQYF,TGTGCCAGCAGCACTGGACAGGGGAGCTACGAGCAGTACTTC
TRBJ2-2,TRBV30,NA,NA,CAWNEVVAGELFF,TGTGCCTGGAACGAAGTGGTAGCCGGGGAGCTGTTTTTT
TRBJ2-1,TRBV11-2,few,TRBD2,CASSLSSGSAQQFF,TGTGCCAGCAGCTTATCTAGCGGGAGCGCTCAGCAGTTCTTC
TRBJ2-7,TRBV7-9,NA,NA,CSSSLRQYEQYF,TGTTCCAGCAGCCTAAGACAGTACGAGCAGTACTTC
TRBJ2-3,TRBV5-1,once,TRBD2,CATSREWADTQYF,TGCGCCACTTCGCGGGAGTGGGCAGATACGCAGTATTTT
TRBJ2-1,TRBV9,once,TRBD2,CASSPGAGAPGNEQFF,TGTGCCAGCAGCCCCGGGGCGGGAGCCCCGGGAAATGAGCAGTTCTTC